The rows below give T cell receptor beta chains drawn from one sample of a study of cytomegalovirus exposure and HLA in healthy donors. TCRdb keeps only in-frame clones here, not all; method: immunoSEQ multiplex PCR. The sample gives more than 150,000 clones, 80% of which show up once; around 1.4% is in the top ten. The sequenced sample was PBMCs. Every receptor here comes from a girl under 18 in good health and CMV-seropositive. The CDR3 runs from the conserved cysteine through the conserved F or W. The D gene is left open where the match is weak. The size of a clone is reported for some rows only, either as once, few or many, or as a class for expanded clones.

D: NA; size: NA; J: TRBJ1-2; V: TRBV13; DNA: TGTGCCAGCAGCTTAGAGTCGACATCCGGCTACACCTTC; CDR3: CASSLESTSGYTF
D: NA; size: NA; J: TRBJ2-7; V: TRBV2; DNA: TGTGCCAGCAGTTACAGCTACGAGCAGTACTTC; CDR3: CASSYSYEQYF
D: NA; size: NA; J: TRBJ1-5; V: TRBV5-8; DNA: TGTGCCAGCAGCTTGTTGACATCTCAGCCCCAGCATTTT; CDR3: CASSLLTSQPQHF
D: NA; size: NA; J: TRBJ1-2; V: TRBV18; DNA: TGTGCCAGCCAACTCGGGGGTGGTGGCTACACCTTC; CDR3: CASQLGGGGYTF
D: NA; size: NA; J: TRBJ1-2; V: TRBV10-1; DNA: TGCGCCGGAGGTCTTGGCTACACCTTC; CDR3: CAGGLGYTF
D: NA; size: once; J: TRBJ1-2; V: TRBV19; DNA: TGTGCCAGTAGCCGGAACAGGGCCTACGGAGGCTACACCTTC; CDR3: CASSRNRAYGGYTF
D: TRBD2; size: NA; J: TRBJ2-7; V: TRBV30; DNA: TGTGCCTGGAGTGTCGCTGCGGGAGGATCCTACGAGCAGTACTTC; CDR3: CAWSVAAGGSYEQYF
D: TRBD2; size: NA; J: TRBJ2-7; V: TRBV5-1; DNA: TGCGCCAGCAGCCCCCGGACTAGCGGGAGCTACGAGCAGTACTTC; CDR3: CASSPRTSGSYEQYF
D: NA; size: NA; J: TRBJ2-7; V: TRBV29-1; DNA: TGCAGCGCCGAAGGGGACATCCCCTACGAGCAGTACTTC; CDR3: CSAEGDIPYEQYF
D: TRBD2; size: NA; J: TRBJ2-3; V: TRBV10-3; DNA: TGTGCCATCAGTGAGCCAGGAGCGGGAGGGCCGGATACGCAGTATTTT; CDR3: CAISEPGAGGPDTQYF
D: TRBD1; size: NA; J: TRBJ2-1; V: TRBV7-2; DNA: TGTGCCAGCAGCTCTGAAGGACAGGGTGCAAGGTTCTTC; CDR3: CASSSEGQGARFF
D: TRBD1; size: NA; J: TRBJ1-2; V: TRBV14; DNA: TGTGCCAGCAGCCAGGACACAGGGGCCCTCGGCTACACCTTC; CDR3: CASSQDTGALGYTF
D: NA; size: once; J: TRBJ1-5; V: TRBV28; DNA: TGTGCCAGCAGCCTCACGGAGTGGGGCAATCAGCCCCAGCATTTT; CDR3: CASSLTEWGNQPQHF
D: NA; size: NA; J: TRBJ1-1; V: TRBV2; DNA: TGTGCCAGCAGTGCAGGGGCCAGGCCGAACACTGAAGCTTTCTTT; CDR3: CASSAGARPNTEAFF
D: NA; size: NA; J: TRBJ2-5; V: TRBV4-2; DNA: TGTGCCAGCAGCCAAGTACAACCTGGCGAGACCCAGTACTTC; CDR3: CASSQVQPGETQYF
D: TRBD2; size: NA; J: TRBJ2-2; V: TRBV5-4; DNA: TGTGCCAGCAGCTTGGGTCTAGCGGGAGGGCCTAGGACCGGGGAGCTGTTTTTT; CDR3: CASSLGLAGGPRTGELFF
D: TRBD2; size: NA; J: TRBJ2-2; V: TRBV11-3; DNA: TGTGCCAGCAGCTTAGCTGGGAGGGCCGACGGGGAGCTGTTTTTT; CDR3: CASSLAGRADGELFF
D: TRBD2; size: NA; J: TRBJ2-3; V: TRBV29-1; DNA: TGCAGCGTTATGGCTAGCGGGAGAGATACGCAGTATTTT; CDR3: CSVMASGRDTQYF
D: NA; size: NA; J: TRBJ2-6; V: TRBV27; DNA: TGTGCCAGCAGTTTTTCCAGTTCTGGGGCCAACGTCCTGACTTTC; CDR3: CASSFSSSGANVLTF
D: TRBD1; size: few; J: TRBJ1-2; V: TRBV7-9; DNA: TGTGCCAGCATCCGGACAGGGCTCGACTATGGCTACACCTTC; CDR3: CASIRTGLDYGYTF
D: NA; size: NA; J: TRBJ2-4; V: TRBV5-4; DNA: TGTGCCAGCAGCTCGACGGGTCTCAAAAACATTCAGTACTTC; CDR3: CASSSTGLKNIQYF
D: TRBD2; size: NA; J: TRBJ2-1; V: TRBV11-2; DNA: TGTGCCAGCAGCTTTCTAGCGGGAGGGGGAAATGAGCAGTTCTTC; CDR3: CASSFLAGGGNEQFF
D: NA; size: once; J: TRBJ2-3; V: TRBV7-9; DNA: TGTGCCAGCAGCTACGGACTGAGCACAGATACGCAGTATTTT; CDR3: CASSYGLSTDTQYF
D: NA; size: NA; J: TRBJ2-3; V: TRBV25-1; DNA: TGTGCCACCCGCTCCCGAGGGACTAGCACAGATACGCAGTATTTT; CDR3: CATRSRGTSTDTQYF
D: NA; size: NA; J: TRBJ1-1; V: TRBV27; DNA: TGTGCCAGCAGTTTAACCCCCGCAGGGTTAAACACTGAAGCTTTCTTT; CDR3: CASSLTPAGLNTEAFF
D: NA; size: NA; J: TRBJ2-1; V: TRBV7-9; DNA: TGTGCCAGCAGCTTATCTTTCTTAGAGCAGTTCTTC; CDR3: CASSLSFLEQFF
D: TRBD2; size: NA; J: TRBJ2-7; V: TRBV25-1; DNA: TGTGCCAGCAGTGAGGGCGGGAGCTTCTACGAGCAGTACTTC; CDR3: CASSEGGSFYEQYF
D: NA; size: NA; J: TRBJ1-5; V: TRBV7-2; DNA: TGTGCCAGCAGCTTACAAAGAGATCAGCCCCAGCATTTT; CDR3: CASSLQRDQPQHF
D: NA; size: few; J: TRBJ1-1; V: TRBV10-3; DNA: TGTGCCATCAGTGGCGGGGGCACTGAAGCTTTCTTT; CDR3: CAISGGGTEAFF
D: TRBD1; size: NA; J: TRBJ2-1; V: TRBV15; DNA: TGTGCCACCAGCAGAGAACCCCCGGACAGGGGAAATGAGCAGTTCTTC; CDR3: CATSREPPDRGNEQFF
D: TRBD1; size: NA; J: TRBJ2-5; V: TRBV7-9; DNA: TGTGCCAGCAGCTACTTAATAATTTCCGAGGGACAGGAGACCCAGTACTTC; CDR3: CASSYLIISEGQETQYF
D: TRBD1; size: NA; J: TRBJ1-5; V: TRBV29-1; DNA: TGCAGCGGGGACGGGACAGGGACTAAGGATAGCAATCAGCCCCAGCATTTT; CDR3: CSGDGTGTKDSNQPQHF
D: TRBD2; size: NA; J: TRBJ2-7; V: TRBV7-2; DNA: TGTGCCAGCAGCACAGGGACTAGCCGGTACGAGCAGTACTTC; CDR3: CASSTGTSRYEQYF
D: NA; size: NA; J: TRBJ2-1; V: TRBV27; DNA: TGTGCCAGCACCCCCGGAGCGGACCGGGCGCAACAGCAGTTCTTC; CDR3: CASTPGADRAQQQFF
D: TRBD2; size: NA; J: TRBJ2-2; V: TRBV5-6; DNA: TGTGCCAGCAGCTTGGTGGGACTAGCGGGCACCGGGGAGCTGTTTTTT; CDR3: CASSLVGLAGTGELFF
D: NA; size: NA; J: TRBJ1-2; V: TRBV30; DNA: TGTGCCTGGAGTCGGGAATATGGCTACACCTTC; CDR3: CAWSREYGYTF
D: NA; size: NA; J: TRBJ2-2; V: TRBV14; DNA: TGTGCCAGCAGCCCAAGGGTGGGAGTTGCCACCGGGGAGCTGTTTTTT; CDR3: CASSPRVGVATGELFF
D: NA; size: NA; J: TRBJ2-7; V: TRBV19; DNA: TGTGCCAGTAGTATGGGGCAGGGCTACGAGCAGTACTTC; CDR3: CASSMGQGYEQYF